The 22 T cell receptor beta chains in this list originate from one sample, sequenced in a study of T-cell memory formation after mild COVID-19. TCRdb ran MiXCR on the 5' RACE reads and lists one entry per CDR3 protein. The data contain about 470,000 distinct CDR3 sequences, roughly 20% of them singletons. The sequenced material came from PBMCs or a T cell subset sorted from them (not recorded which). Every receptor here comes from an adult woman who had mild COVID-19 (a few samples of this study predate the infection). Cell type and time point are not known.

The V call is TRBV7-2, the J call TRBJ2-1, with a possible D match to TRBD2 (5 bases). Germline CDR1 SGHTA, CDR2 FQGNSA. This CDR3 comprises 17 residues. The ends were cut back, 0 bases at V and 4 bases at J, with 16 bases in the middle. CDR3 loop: CASSLAAGPTLYNEQFF. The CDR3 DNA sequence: TGTGCCAGCAGCTTAGCGGCGGGCCCGACCTTGTACAATGAGCAGTTCTTC.

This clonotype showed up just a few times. CDR3 sequence: CASSYSYGSQNTEAFF. DNA for the CDR3: TGTGCCAGCAGTTACTCGTACGGCAGCCAGAACACTGAAGCTTTCTTT. The V and J genes are TRBV6-2 or TRBV6-3 and TRBJ1-1; D not certain. Germline V gene data show CDR1 as MNHEY and CDR2 as SVGEGT. V was shortened by 0 bases and J by 1 base, with 12 bases between the two germline ends. The CDR3 is 16 amino acids.

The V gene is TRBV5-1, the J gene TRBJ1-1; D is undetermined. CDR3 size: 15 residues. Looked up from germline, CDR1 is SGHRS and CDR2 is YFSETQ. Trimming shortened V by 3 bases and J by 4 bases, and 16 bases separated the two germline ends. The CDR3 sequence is CASSSAEGRVTEAFF. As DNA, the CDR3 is TGCGCCAGCAGCTCCGCGGAGGGTCGGGTCACTGAAGCTTTCTTT.

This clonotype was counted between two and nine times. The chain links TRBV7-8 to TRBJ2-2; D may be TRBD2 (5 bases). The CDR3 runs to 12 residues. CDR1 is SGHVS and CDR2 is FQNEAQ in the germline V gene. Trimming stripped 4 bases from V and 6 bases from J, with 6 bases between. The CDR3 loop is CASSSSPGELFF. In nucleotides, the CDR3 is TGTGCCAGCAGCTCTAGCCCCGGGGAGCTGTTTTTT.

The CDR3 sequence is CASSQDGPTSDYGYTF. The DNA for the CDR3 is TGCGCCAGCAGCCAAGACGGGCCTACGTCGGATTATGGCTACACCTTC. The chain combines TRBV4-3 with TRBJ1-2; unclear D gene. CDR3 length equals 16 residues. Germline V CDR1 and CDR2: LGHNA, YSLEER. Trimming cost V 0 bases and J 5 bases, with 16 bases left between them.

The chain's CDR3 is CASSHSGSSYNEQFF. CDR3 nucleotides: TGTGCCAGCAGTCATAGCGGGAGCTCCTACAATGAGCAGTTCTTC. The chain joins TRBV12-3 or TRBV12-4 to TRBJ2-1; 9 bases line up with TRBD2. Trimming removed 5 bases from V and 0 bases from J; junction bases left unmatched: 2. CDR3 length: 15 amino acids.

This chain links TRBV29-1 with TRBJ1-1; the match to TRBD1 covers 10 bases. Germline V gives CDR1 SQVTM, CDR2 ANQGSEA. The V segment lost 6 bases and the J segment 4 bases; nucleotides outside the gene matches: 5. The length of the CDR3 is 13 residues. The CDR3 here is CSVTGGSGTEAFF. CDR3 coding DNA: TGCAGCGTGACAGGGGGCTCTGGCACTGAAGCTTTCTTT.

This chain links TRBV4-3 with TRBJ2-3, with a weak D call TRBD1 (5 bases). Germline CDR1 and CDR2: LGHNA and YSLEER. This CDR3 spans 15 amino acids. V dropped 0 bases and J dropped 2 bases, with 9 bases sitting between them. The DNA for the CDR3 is TGCGCCAGCAGCCAAGATCAGGGTTCCACAGATACGCAGTATTTT. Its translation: CASSQDQGSTDTQYF.

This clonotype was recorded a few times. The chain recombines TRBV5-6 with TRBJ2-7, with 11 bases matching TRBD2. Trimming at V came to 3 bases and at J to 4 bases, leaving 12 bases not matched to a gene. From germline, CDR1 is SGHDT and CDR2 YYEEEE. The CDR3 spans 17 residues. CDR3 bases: TGTGCCAGCAGCTGGGACCTAGCGGGAGGCCCAGGGTACGAGCAGTACTTC. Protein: CASSWDLAGGPGYEQYF.

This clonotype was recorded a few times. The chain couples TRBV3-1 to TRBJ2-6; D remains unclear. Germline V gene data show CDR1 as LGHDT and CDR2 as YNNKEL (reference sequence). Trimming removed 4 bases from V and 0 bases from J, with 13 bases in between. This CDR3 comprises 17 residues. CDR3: CASSLQGISSGANVLTF. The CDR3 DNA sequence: TGTGCCAGCAGCCTTCAAGGAATTTCCTCTGGGGCCAACGTCCTGACTTTC.

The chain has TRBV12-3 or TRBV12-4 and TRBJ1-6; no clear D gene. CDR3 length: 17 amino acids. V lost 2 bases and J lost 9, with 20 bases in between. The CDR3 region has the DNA TGTGCCAGCAGTTTAAGTTCACCGGGCGGAGAAGGTTCACCCCTCCACTTT. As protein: CASSLSSPGGEGSPLHF.

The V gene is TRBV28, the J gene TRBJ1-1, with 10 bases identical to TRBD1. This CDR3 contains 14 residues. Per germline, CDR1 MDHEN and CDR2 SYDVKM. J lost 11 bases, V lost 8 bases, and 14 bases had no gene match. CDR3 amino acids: CASFDRGLFEEAFF. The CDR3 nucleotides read TGTGCCAGCTTTGACAGGGGGCTCTTTGAAGAGGCTTTCTTT.

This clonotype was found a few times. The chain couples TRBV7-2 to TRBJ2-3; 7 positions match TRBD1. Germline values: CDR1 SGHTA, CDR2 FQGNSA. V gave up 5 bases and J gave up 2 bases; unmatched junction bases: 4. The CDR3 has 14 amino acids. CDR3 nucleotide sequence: TGTGCCAGCAGCCCGGACAGGAACACAGATACGCAGTATTTT. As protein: CASSPDRNTDTQYF. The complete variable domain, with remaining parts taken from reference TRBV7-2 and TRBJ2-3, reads GAGVSQSPSNKVTEKGKDVELRCDPISGHTALYWYRQSLGQGLEFLIYFQGNSAPDKSGLPSDRFSAERTGGSVSTLTIQRTQQEDSAVYLCASSPDRNTDTQYFGPGTRLTVL.

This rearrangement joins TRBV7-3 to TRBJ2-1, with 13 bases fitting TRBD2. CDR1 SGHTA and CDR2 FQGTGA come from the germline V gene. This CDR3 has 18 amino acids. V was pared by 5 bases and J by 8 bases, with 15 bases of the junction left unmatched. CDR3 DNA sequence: TGTGCCAGCAGCCTCGGACTAGCGGGAGCTACCTACAACGATGAGCAGTTCTTC. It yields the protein CASSLGLAGATYNDEQFF.

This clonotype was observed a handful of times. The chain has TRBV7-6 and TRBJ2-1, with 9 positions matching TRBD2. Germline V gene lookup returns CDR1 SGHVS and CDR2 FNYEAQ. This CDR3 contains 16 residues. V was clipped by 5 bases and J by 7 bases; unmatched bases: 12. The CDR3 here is CASSLMGAGGYNEQFF. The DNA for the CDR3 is TGTGCCAGCAGCCTCATGGGGGCGGGGGGGTATAATGAGCAGTTCTTC.

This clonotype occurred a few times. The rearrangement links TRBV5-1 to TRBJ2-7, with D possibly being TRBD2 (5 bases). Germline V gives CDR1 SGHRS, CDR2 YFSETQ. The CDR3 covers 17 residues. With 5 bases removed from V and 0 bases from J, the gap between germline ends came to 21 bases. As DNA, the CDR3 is TGCGCCAGCAGACCCAAATACGAGGGCTCGCGCTCCTACGAGCAGTACTTC. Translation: CASRPKYEGSRSYEQYF.

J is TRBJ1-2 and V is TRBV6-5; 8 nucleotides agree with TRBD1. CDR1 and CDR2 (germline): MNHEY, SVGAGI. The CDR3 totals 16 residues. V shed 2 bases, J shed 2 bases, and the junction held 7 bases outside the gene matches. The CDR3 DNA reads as TGTGCCAGCAGTTACCGATCCGGGACAGGAAACTATGGCTACACCTTC. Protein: CASSYRSGTGNYGYTF.

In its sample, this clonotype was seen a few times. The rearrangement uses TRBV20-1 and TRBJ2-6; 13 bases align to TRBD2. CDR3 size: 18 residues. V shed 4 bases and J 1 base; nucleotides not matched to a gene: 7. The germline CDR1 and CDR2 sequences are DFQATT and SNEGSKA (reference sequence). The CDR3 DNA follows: TGCAGTGCTACCATATTGGGACTAGCGGGGTCTGGGGCCAACGTCCTGACTTTC. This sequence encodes CSATILGLAGSGANVLTF.

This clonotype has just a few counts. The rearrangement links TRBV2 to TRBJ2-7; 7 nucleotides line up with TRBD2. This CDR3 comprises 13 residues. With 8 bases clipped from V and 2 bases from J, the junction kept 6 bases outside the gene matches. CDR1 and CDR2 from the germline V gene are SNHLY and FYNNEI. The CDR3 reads CASQRGPPYEQYF. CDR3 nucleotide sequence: TGTGCCAGCCAGCGGGGTCCGCCCTACGAGCAGTACTTC.

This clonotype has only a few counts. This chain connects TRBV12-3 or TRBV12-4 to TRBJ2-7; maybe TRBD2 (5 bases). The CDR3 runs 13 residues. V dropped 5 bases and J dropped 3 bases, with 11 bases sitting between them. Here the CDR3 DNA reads TGTGCCAGCAGTCAGAGGGCCGACTACGAGCAGTACTTC. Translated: CASSQRADYEQYF.

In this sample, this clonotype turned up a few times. The CDR3 region has the DNA TGTGCCAGCAGAGGAGGGGTAAACACTGAAGCTTTCTTT. Its protein product is CASRGGVNTEAFF. The chain recombines TRBV6-4 with TRBJ1-1; D is possibly TRBD1 (5 bases). CDR1 is MRHNA and CDR2 is SNTAGT in the germline V gene. The CDR3 loop spans 13 amino acids. V shed 6 bases and J shed 2 bases, with 10 bases lying between them.

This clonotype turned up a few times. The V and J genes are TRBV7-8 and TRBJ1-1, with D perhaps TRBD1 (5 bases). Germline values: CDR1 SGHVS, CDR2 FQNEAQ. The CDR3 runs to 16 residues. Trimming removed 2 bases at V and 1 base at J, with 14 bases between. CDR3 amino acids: CASSLPKTGTNTEAFF. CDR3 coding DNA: TGTGCCAGCAGCTTACCTAAAACAGGAACGAACACTGAAGCTTTCTTT.